This T cell receptor beta chain was sequenced in a study of control samples from healthy donors and cancer patients. Sequenced by immunoSEQ multiplex PCR; TCRdb stores in-frame clones only, minus some. The profile shows about 96,000 clones, over 85% of them singletons. Germline lookup yields CDR1 SGHTA and CDR2 FQGNSA. The CDR3 extends over 13 amino acids. The ends lost 5 bases at V and 10 bases at J; junction bases unmatched: 11. The TCR originated in a young man in good health. Material for sequencing was blood. This chain uses TRBV7-2 with TRBJ2-7, with 7 nucleotides matching TRBD1. The CDR3 DNA sequence: TGTGCCAGCAGCCCCGCTCACAGGGGTGGCCAGTACTTC. Its protein is CASSPAHRGGQYF.